These 17 T cell receptor beta chains came from one sample sequenced in a study of monozygotic twins with cystic fibrosis. Only in-frame clones appear in the TCRdb table, and some are missing; sequencing was by immunoSEQ multiplex PCR. The repertoire holds about 29,000 clones, with 85% as singletons. Sequenced material: blood. The receptor source for this set is a girl aged 2 to 10 with cystic fibrosis.

The CDR3 loop is CASSFTNTEAFF. Here the CDR3 DNA reads TGCGCCAGCAGCTTCACCAACACTGAAGCTTTCTTT. The V and J genes are TRBV5-1 and TRBJ1-1; no clear D gene. The CDR3 has 12 residues. Trimming shortened V by 2 bases and J by 2 bases, and 4 bases separated the two germline ends. CDR1 and CDR2 (germline): SGHRS, YFSETQ.

The rearrangement links TRBV7-9 to TRBJ2-2; D is perhaps TRBD1 (6 bases). This CDR3 comprises 14 residues. The V end lost 10 bases, the J end lost 0 bases, and 12 bases lay between the germline ends. The germline CDR1 and CDR2 sequences are SEHNR and FQNEAQ (reference sequence). The CDR3 DNA reads TGTGCCACCCGGACAGTCGCGAACACCGGGGAGCTGTTTTTT. Its protein is CATRTVANTGELFF.

The CDR3 DNA is TGCGCCAGCAGTAACGGACTAGCGGGAGTTCGGGATGAGCAGTTCTTC. Translated, it gives CASSNGLAGVRDEQFF. The chain combines TRBV5-1 with TRBJ2-1; 13 bases agree with TRBD2. Germline values: CDR1 SGHRS, CDR2 YFSETQ. This CDR3 region has 16 residues. V dropped 5 bases and J dropped 8; count of bases not matched to a gene: 10.

This clone has more than one count but fewer than ten. V is TRBV6-1 and J is TRBJ2-7; 9 bases line up with TRBD2. V lost 3 bases, J lost 3 bases, and 6 bases stayed unmatched. Germline V gene data show CDR1 as MNHNS and CDR2 as SASEGT. The CDR3 loop spans 15 amino acids. The CDR3 coding sequence is TGTGCCAGCAGTGAGGTGGTAGCGGGGGACTACGAGCAGTACTTC. Translating it yields CASSEVVAGDYEQYF.

In its sample, this clone is medium-sized. The V call is TRBV4-1, the J call TRBJ1-2; D not resolved. The CDR3 extends over 15 amino acids. V was pared by 0 bases and J by 8 bases, with 16 bases between. CDR1 is MGHRA and CDR2 is YSYEKL in the germline V gene. The CDR3 bases are TGCGCCAGCAGCCAAGATGTGTCGAGGGTTTGGGGCTACACCTTC. This sequence encodes CASSQDVSRVWGYTF.

The CDR3 here is CASSLAGGWVETQYF. The CDR3 DNA reads as TGCGCCAGCAGCTTGGCCGGGGGGTGGGTAGAGACCCAGTACTTC. The rearrangement joins TRBV5-1 to TRBJ2-5; 7 nucleotides agree with TRBD2. This CDR3 contains 15 residues. V trimming: 0 bases; J trimming: 4 bases; junction bases outside the gene matches: 6. Germline CDR1 SGHRS, CDR2 YFSETQ.

V and J are TRBV29-1 and TRBJ2-7; TRBD2 might be the D (6 bases). In germline, CDR1 is SQVTM, CDR2 ANQGSEA. CDR3 size: 13 residues. The V end lost 4 bases, the J end lost 0 bases, and 10 bases lay between the germline ends. CDR3 loop: CSVATRYSYEQYF. In DNA form, the CDR3 reads TGCAGCGTTGCGACTAGGTACTCCTACGAGCAGTACTTC.

The chain employs TRBV30 and TRBJ2-7, with 10 nucleotides matching TRBD2. Per the germline V gene, CDR1 is GTSNPN and CDR2 is SVGIG (reference sequence). Trimming cost V 0 bases and J 3 bases; bases outside gene matches: 14. The CDR3 has 18 amino acids. Here the CDR3 reads CAWSVQGPWTSGVYEQYF. The CDR3 DNA is TGTGCCTGGAGTGTACAGGGCCCATGGACTAGCGGAGTCTACGAGCAGTACTTC.

The rearrangement joins TRBV2 to TRBJ1-2; 7 nucleotides line up with TRBD1. Germline V gives CDR1 SNHLY, CDR2 FYNNEI. The CDR3 has 18 residues. After removal of 7 bases from V and 7 bases from J, the junction contained 24 bases not matched to a gene. The CDR3 coding sequence is TGTGCCAGCAACGGGCGAGGCCCTCGGGACAGCTCTCTCCGTGGCTACACCTTC. Amino acid sequence: CASNGRGPRDSSLRGYTF.

The gene calls are TRBV5-1 and TRBJ2-7, with D tentatively TRBD1 (6 bases). V lost 4 bases and J 3 bases, leaving 14 bases between the germline ends. This CDR3 comprises 14 residues. Germline V lookup: CDR1 SGHRS, CDR2 YFSETQ. CDR3 loop: CASSPRDTHYEQYF. The CDR3 coding sequence is TGCGCCAGCAGCCCCCGGGACACGCACTACGAGCAGTACTTC.

This chain connects TRBV6-5 to TRBJ2-5; D possibly corresponds to TRBD1 (5 bases). The CDR3 has 16 residues. V lost 0 bases to trimming and J lost 5 bases, with 16 bases between them. Per germline, CDR1 MNHEY and CDR2 SVGAGI. For the CDR3, the DNA is TGTGCCAGCAGTTACTCTGGGGCTTTTTCTTGGGAGACCCAGTACTTC. Its protein is CASSYSGAFSWETQYF.

This chain links TRBV15 with TRBJ2-1; D possibly corresponds to TRBD1 (6 bases). Germline V gives CDR1 LNHNV, CDR2 YYDKDF (reference sequence). Trimming cost V 2 bases and J 7 bases, with 18 bases left between them. The CDR3 is 16 residues long. The CDR3 region is CATSRNLQGSANEQFF. The CDR3 DNA reads TGTGCCACCAGCAGAAATCTACAGGGCTCGGCGAATGAGCAGTTCTTC.

This chain joins TRBV25-1 and TRBJ1-1; D is unresolved. Germline CDR1 is MGHDK and CDR2 is SYGVNS. The CDR3 is 14 residues long. V shed 3 bases and J shed 0 bases, with 8 bases lying between them. The CDR3, as DNA: TGTGCCAGCAGTGAGCTGGGAGTGAACACTGAAGCTTTCTTT. Protein product: CASSELGVNTEAFF.

This clone is a singleton in its sample. The chain carries TRBV27 and TRBJ2-7; D may correspond to TRBD1 or TRBD2 (5 bases each). The CDR3 is 14 amino acids. Germline CDR1 reads MNHEY; CDR2 reads SMNVEV (reference sequence). The ends were cut back, 6 bases at V and 2 bases at J, with 14 bases in the middle. The CDR3 DNA is TGTGCCAGCAGGGGACGGGAAAAAACCTACGAGCAGTACTTC. This gives the protein CASRGREKTYEQYF.

The chain recombines TRBV30 with TRBJ1-2, with TRBD1 matching 11 bases. V shed 0 bases and J 5 bases; nucleotides not matched to a gene: 2. CDR1 and CDR2 (germline): GTSNPN, SVGIG (reference sequence). The length of the CDR3 is 14 residues. The CDR3 protein is CAWSVGQGAYGYTF. The CDR3 DNA follows: TGTGCCTGGAGTGTAGGACAGGGGGCTTATGGCTACACCTTC.

About this clone: Within the sample, other DNA sequences also encode this same CDR3. The rearrangement joins TRBV30 to TRBJ2-7, with 9 bases that match TRBD1. Germline V gene data show CDR1 as GTSNPN and CDR2 as SVGIG (reference sequence). The CDR3 contains 14 residues. J gave up 3 bases and V 2 bases, and 5 bases lay outside the gene matches. CDR3 sequence: CAWSTGTGSYEQYF. The CDR3, as DNA: TGTGCCTGGAGTACGGGGACAGGGAGCTACGAGCAGTACTTC.

The chain recombines TRBV2 with TRBJ1-1; D is undetermined. The CDR3 is 13 amino acids. Germline V CDR1 and CDR2: SNHLY, FYNNEI. V shed 4 bases and J shed 1 base, with 7 bases lying between them. CDR3 protein: CASSVGGNTEAFF. CDR3 DNA: TGTGCCAGCAGTGTTGGAGGGAACACTGAAGCTTTCTTT.